These T cell receptor beta chains were read from a single sample in a study of cytomegalovirus exposure and HLA in healthy donors. Profiled with immunoSEQ multiplex PCR; TCRdb holds only in-frame clones, not every one. The sample yields 90,000 to 110,000 clones, 75% seen once. The sequenced sample consisted of PBMCs. All receptors derive from a man in his forties or fifties in good health and CMV-seronegative. CDR3s include the opening cysteine and the closing phenylalanine or tryptophan. A D gene is named only where the DNA matches it firmly. Only some rows state a clone size, as once, few, many or a class for expanded clones.

clone_size	v_call	j_call	d_call	cdr3_aa	cdr3_nt
NA	TRBV4-1	TRBJ1-4	TRBD1	CASSQDPSDRGSSEKLFF	TGCGCCAGCAGCCAAGACCCTTCCGACAGGGGAAGTAGTGAAAAACTGTTTTTT
NA	TRBV19	TRBJ2-7	TRBD2	CASSSGGALEQYF	TGTGCCAGTAGCTCCGGGGGGGCGCTCGAGCAGTACTTC
once	TRBV13	TRBJ1-1	TRBD1	CASSLGGGANTEAFF	TGTGCCAGCAGCTTAGGAGGGGGCGCGAACACTGAAGCTTTCTTT
NA	TRBV9	TRBJ2-7	TRBD1	CASSPPTGTGGPHEQYF	TGTGCCAGCAGCCCCCCGACTGGGACAGGGGGCCCCCACGAGCAGTACTTC
NA	TRBV27	TRBJ2-6	NA	CASSPRNRDSSGANVLTF	TGTGCCAGCAGTCCAAGAAACCGGGACTCCTCTGGGGCCAACGTCCTGACTTTC
NA	TRBV28	TRBJ2-5	NA	CASSAGAAYEETQYF	TGTGCCAGCAGTGCTGGGGCCGCCTATGAAGAGACCCAGTACTTC
few	TRBV19	TRBJ1-4	NA	CASSGGRIEKLFF	TGTGCCAGTAGCGGCGGTCGTATCGAAAAACTGTTTTTT
NA	TRBV7-2	TRBJ2-2	TRBD1	CASSRPGTGLTGELFF	TGTGCCAGCAGCCGACCCGGGACAGGGCTCACCGGGGAGCTGTTTTTT
NA	TRBV14	TRBJ2-7	NA	CASSQVGGRGQYF	TGTGCCAGCAGCCAAGTCGGCGGGCGTGGGCAGTACTTC
once	TRBV4-1	TRBJ2-7	TRBD1	CASSPETWQGASYEQYF	TGCGCCAGCAGCCCAGAGACGTGGCAGGGGGCGAGCTACGAGCAGTACTTC
NA	TRBV6-5	TRBJ2-7	NA	CASSPRNRVGYEQYF	TGTGCCAGCAGCCCCCGGAACAGGGTAGGCTACGAGCAGTACTTC
few	TRBV27	TRBJ1-4	TRBD1	CASRDTGATNEKLFF	TGTGCCAGCAGGGATACAGGGGCAACTAATGAAAAACTGTTTTTT
NA	TRBV5-6	TRBJ2-7	TRBD2	CASRLAGGHEQYF	TGTGCCAGCAGGCTAGCGGGGGGCCACGAGCAGTACTTC
NA	TRBV7-7	TRBJ2-1	TRBD2	CASSQSGGLPNEQFF	TGTGCTAGCAGCCAAAGCGGGGGGCTACCCAATGAGCAGTTCTTC
NA	TRBV28	TRBJ2-7	TRBD2	CASTYSGRRYEQYF	TGTGCCAGCACCTATAGCGGGAGACGATACGAGCAGTACTTC
few	TRBV4-1	TRBJ2-3	NA	CASSQEAGAISTDTQYF	TGCGCCAGCAGCCAAGAGGCGGGGGCTATAAGCACAGATACGCAGTATTTT
once	TRBV30	TRBJ1-5	TRBD1	CAWSVTGTGNQPQHF	TGTGCCTGGAGTGTAACCGGGACAGGCAATCAGCCCCAGCATTTT
NA	TRBV2	TRBJ1-5	NA	CASSEEGLGNQPQHF	TGTGCCAGCAGTGAAGAGGGGTTAGGGAATCAGCCCCAGCATTTT
NA	TRBV6-5	TRBJ2-7	TRBD1	CASSPPRTGTYEQYF	TGTGCCAGCAGCCCGCCGAGGACAGGGACGTACGAGCAGTACTTC
NA	TRBV6-5	TRBJ2-7	TRBD1	CASRLTGQGPYEQYF	TGTGCCAGCAGATTAACGGGACAGGGCCCCTACGAGCAGTACTTC
NA	TRBV29-1	TRBJ2-1	TRBD2	CSVEVLSLAVLSYNEQFF	TGCAGCGTTGAAGTATTGTCACTAGCGGTGCTCTCCTACAATGAGCAGTTCTTC
few	TRBV7-2	TRBJ2-1	NA	CASSLTSNNEQFF	TGTGCCAGCAGCTTGACAAGCAACAATGAGCAGTTCTTC
NA	TRBV19	TRBJ2-7	TRBD1	CASSIWGQGSYEQYF	TGTGCCAGTAGTATTTGGGGACAGGGTTCCTACGAGCAGTACTTC
NA	TRBV6-5	TRBJ2-5	NA	CASSHGETQYF	TGTGCCAGCAGTCACGGAGAGACCCAGTACTTC
NA	TRBV6-6	TRBJ1-2	NA	CASSYRGSVRNYGYTF	TGTGCCAGCAGTTACAGAGGGTCCGTGCGTAACTATGGCTACACCTTC
NA	TRBV7-6	TRBJ2-3	TRBD2	CASSLSTSGGLTDTQYF	TGTGCCAGCAGCTTAAGCACTAGCGGGGGGTTGACAGATACGCAGTATTTT
once	TRBV5-4	TRBJ2-7	TRBD2	CASSHQTSGYYEQYF	TGTGCCAGCAGCCACCAGACTAGCGGCTACTACGAGCAGTACTTC
NA	TRBV21-1	TRBJ2-3	NA	CASSKVGQTTDTQYF	TGTGCCAGCAGCAAAGTGGGGCAGACCACAGATACGCAGTATTTT